Described below is a single TCR beta chain sequence and its context. Its antigen is unknown. The input lacks base qualities; no much larger clone sits a single base away. These data originate in a study of blood T cell repertoires in COVID-19 (dated by TCRdb to the early 2020s). Describing the broader study: The collaborator samples originated in the United States, Italy and Spain and spanned the acute and convalescent phases of COVID-19. The prospective study material was composed of cDNA or gDNA derived from T cells, B-cell-depleted T cells, or PBMCs. Subjects who had been exposed to COVID-19, were actively infected with it, or had recovered from it provided the deeply sampled blood TCRbeta repertoires that made up the dataset. The repertoires were released in a freely available public database meant as a resource for research on the immune response to SARS-CoV-2. Samples were obtained from the ongoing ImmuneRACE study (first 160 participants) and from some 1,300 subjects provided by 6 global collaborators. Nearly every sample came with metadata listing a de-identified subject ID, COVID-19 status, age in years and sex. Where HLA class I and class II types were available, the types were taken from metadata supplied by the sample provider, not from assay-based typing.

TCRbeta CDR3 regions were amplified from genomic DNA using the immunoSEQ Assay, a bias-controlled multiplex PCR. The source study handled its data this way. Nucleated cell counts per sample were estimated from amplification of reference gene primers within the assay. Sequence reads were collapsed and filtered to measure the absolute abundance of every unique TCRbeta CDR3 rearrangement. Productive Simpson clonality was computed per sample as the square root of Simpson's diversity index over productive rearrangements. Sourced from immuneACCESS, this table was stored by TCRdb with only in-frame sequences that have V and J called. A share of the clones is absent; for the studies checked, an unresolved V gene accounts for under half, and the remainder has no known explanation. For V, J and clone size, that table is used; D and trimming come from the DNA. The sample table records under 500,000 clones; about 85% of these occur just once. The ten largest account for over 1.5% of the sample.

Points the paper makes about the study in general: The amount of clinical and demographic metadata varied by source and participant and was provided uncurated.

Participants in the prospective study were aged about 18 to 100 years, lived in some 24 United States geographic areas, and enrolled through a virtual design. To assign participants to cohorts, the prospective study relied on clinical history that participants themselves reported in a screening survey and a study questionnaire. Mobile phlebotomists in the prospective study collected whole blood, serum and a nasopharyngeal or oropharyngeal swab from every participant. Prospective study participants could optionally give additional blood draws and questionnaires over an approximately 2-month period. Before DNA extraction, prospective study blood samples were shipped either frozen or at room temperature. The clonotype was recovered from a woman in her late teens or twenties with acute COVID-19. Sequenced material: PBMCs or T cells enriched from blood (not recorded which).

The CDR3 reads as follows: CASSWDRAKDTQYF. The nucleotides are TGTGCCAGCAGTTGGGACAGGGCTAAAGATACGCAGTATTTT. Here the chain combines TRBV6-5 and TRBJ2-3; 9 junctional bases match TRBD1. The germline V gene gives CDR1 as MNHEY and CDR2 as SVGAGI. Its CDR3 holds 14 amino acids, cysteine through phenylalanine. Just the 42-base CDR3 DNA is kept, in frame starting at base 1. After removal of 4 bases from V and 5 bases from J, the junction retains 4 bases not matched to a gene.